Sequencing of this TCR beta chain was carried out in a study of T cell changes during pregnancy in multiple sclerosis. Trimming stripped 1 base from V and 8 bases from J, with 12 bases between. Per germline, CDR1 SGHRS and CDR2 YFSETQ. The CDR3 runs 14 residues. Repertoires were generated with immunoSEQ multiplex PCR, while TCRdb's copy carries only in-frame clones and drops some. The data hold about 69,000 clones, with approximately 90% observed a single time. The chain employs TRBV5-1 and TRBJ2-2; D is possibly TRBD1 (6 bases). The origin of this receptor is a female donor with multiple sclerosis, enrolled in a pregnancy study. The specimen was peripheral blood, collected in the third trimester of pregnancy. CDR3 amino acids: CASSLQPGAGELFF. The CDR3 DNA reads TGCGCCAGCAGCTTGCAACCAGGGGCGGGGGAGCTGTTTTTT.